Below are 28 T cell receptor beta chains sequenced from a single sample in a study of cytomegalovirus exposure and HLA in healthy donors. The PCR employed 60 Vbeta primers together with 13 Jbeta primers. Only in-frame clones appear in the TCRdb table, and some are missing; sequencing was by immunoSEQ multiplex PCR. The sample has more than 150,000 clones, 87% seen once. The sequenced material came from PBMCs. Receptors were obtained from a girl less than two years old in good health and CMV-seronegative.

The V call is TRBV7-9, the J call TRBJ2-7; 13 positions match TRBD2. The CDR3 extends over 16 amino acids. Per germline, CDR1 SEHNR and CDR2 FQNEAQ (reference sequence). V trimming: 5 bases; J trimming: 6 bases; junction bases outside the gene matches: 10. The CDR3 DNA follows: TGTGCCAGCAGCCGAACGCGACTAGCGGGAGGAGGCGAGCAGTACTTC. Amino acids: CASSRTRLAGGGEQYF.

This clone came up once. The rearrangement joins TRBV7-2 to TRBJ1-2; no firm D call. Deletions cut 7 bases from V and 0 bases from J, with 15 bases between. The CDR3 is 15 residues long. Germline loops: CDR1 SGHTA, CDR2 FQGNSA. CDR3 DNA sequence: TGTGCCAGCATCCCCTCCGGAGCCTCTAACTATGGCTACACCTTC. As protein: CASIPSGASNYGYTF.

This clone came up once. The chain has TRBV7-8 and TRBJ2-2; the match to TRBD1 covers 7 bases. Germline assignment: CDR1 SGHVS and CDR2 FQNEAQ. This CDR3 is built from 17 residues. V lost 5 bases and J lost 0; bases outside the gene matches: 9. The DNA of the CDR3 is TGTGCCAGCAGCGTACACCCGGGACAGACGAACACCGGGGAGCTGTTTTTT. Encoded protein: CASSVHPGQTNTGELFF. The complete variable domain, with remaining parts taken from reference TRBV7-8 and TRBJ2-2, reads GAGVSQSPRYKVAKRGQDVALRCDPISGHVSLFWYQQALGQGPEFLTYFQNEAQLDKSGLPSDRFFAERPEGSVSTLKIQRTQQEDSAVYLCASSVHPGQTNTGELFFGEGSRLTVL.

The chain carries TRBV9 and TRBJ2-3, with TRBD2 identical over 7 bases. The CDR3 extends over 15 amino acids. In germline, CDR1 is SGDLS, CDR2 YYNGEE. Trimming took 0 bases from V and 2 from J; bases not matched to a gene: 3. The CDR3 sequence is CASSVGDYVTDTQYF. DNA of the CDR3: TGTGCCAGCAGCGTAGGGGACTACGTCACAGATACGCAGTATTTT. Drawing the rest from reference TRBV9 and TRBJ2-3, the complete variable domain is DSGVTQTPKHLITATGQRVTLRCSPRSGDLSVYWYQQSLDQGLQFLIQYYNGEERAKGNILERFSAQQFPDLHSELNLSSLELGDSALYFCASSVGDYVTDTQYFGPGTRLTVL.

The chain couples TRBV13 to TRBJ2-7; 10 bases align to TRBD1. The CDR3 consists of 15 residues. The V segment lost 1 base and the J segment 4 bases; nucleotides outside the gene matches: 4. Germline V gives CDR1 PRHDT, CDR2 FYEKMQ (reference sequence). In DNA, the CDR3 is TGTGCCAGCAGCTTAGAAATGGGACAGGGGTACGAGCAGTACTTC. Its translation is CASSLEMGQGYEQYF.

The chain links TRBV7-3 to TRBJ2-5; 8 positions match TRBD2. CDR1 and CDR2 (germline): SGHTA, FQGTGA. J lost 2 bases, V lost 5 bases, and 13 bases had no gene match. The CDR3 consists of 17 residues. The CDR3 spells CASSPFGRVRGQETQYF. CDR3 nucleotide sequence: TGTGCCAGCAGCCCATTCGGGAGGGTCAGGGGTCAAGAGACCCAGTACTTC.

This chain uses TRBV25-1 with TRBJ1-6, with TRBD1 identical over 8 bases. Germline lookup yields CDR1 MGHDK and CDR2 SYGVNS. V lost 3 bases and J lost 9; bases outside the gene matches: 10. CDR3 length: 16 amino acids. This CDR3 is CASSDPPGTGGSPLHF. The CDR3, as DNA: TGTGCCAGCAGTGATCCTCCCGGGACAGGAGGTTCACCCCTCCACTTT.

The rearrangement joins TRBV5-1 to TRBJ2-2; 9 positions agree with TRBD2. This CDR3 has 15 amino acids. The germline V gene has CDR1 SGHRS and CDR2 YFSETQ. The J segment lost 7 bases and the V segment lost 0 bases, leaving 4 bases of the junction unmatched. CDR3 sequence (DNA): TGCGCCAGCAGCTTGGTGGCTAGCGGGGTCGGGGAGCTGTTTTTT. Its protein is CASSLVASGVGELFF.

J is TRBJ2-3 and V is TRBV9; TRBD2 matches 7 bases. The V segment lost 3 bases and the J segment 5 bases; nucleotides outside the gene matches: 3. The CDR3 covers 13 residues. Germline-derived CDR1 and CDR2 are SGDLS and YYNGEE. Here the CDR3 DNA reads TGTGCCAGCAGCGCATCGGGGGGAGATACGCAGTATTTT. This encodes CASSASGGDTQYF.

V is TRBV7-8 and J is TRBJ2-3; the match to TRBD1 covers 8 bases. Germline V gene data show CDR1 as SGHVS and CDR2 as FQNEAQ. After removal of 0 bases from V and 8 bases from J, the junction contained 1 base not matched to a gene. The CDR3 loop spans 13 amino acids. The CDR3 reads CASSLADRGTQYF. DNA for the CDR3: TGTGCCAGCAGCTTAGCCGACAGGGGTACGCAGTATTTT. The full variable domain, rest sourced from reference TRBV7-8 and TRBJ2-3, is GAGVSQSPRYKVAKRGQDVALRCDPISGHVSLFWYQQALGQGPEFLTYFQNEAQLDKSGLPSDRFFAERPEGSVSTLKIQRTQQEDSAVYLCASSLADRGTQYFGPGTRLTVL.

The genes are TRBV20-1 and TRBJ2-1; tentatively, D is TRBD2 (6 bases). Germline loops: CDR1 DFQATT, CDR2 SNEGSKA (reference sequence). The CDR3 is made up of 10 amino acids. CDR3 nucleotides: TGCAGACCTTGGGGGGATGAGCAGTTCTTC. Translating it yields CRPWGDEQFF.

The V gene is TRBV5-1, the J gene TRBJ1-1; TRBD1 matches 10 bases. The CDR3 is 15 amino acids. From germline, CDR1 is SGHRS and CDR2 YFSETQ. The trim removed 5 bases at V and 0 bases at J, leaving 4 bases unmatched. The DNA for the CDR3 is TGCGCCAGCAGGACAGGGGGCCTCATGAACACTGAAGCTTTCTTT. It translates to CASRTGGLMNTEAFF.

The chain combines TRBV12-2 with TRBJ2-7; TRBD1 is the table's D call and was not checked against the DNA. TRBV12-2 has pseudogene status. This CDR3 has 18 amino acids. CDR3: CASRVRLWEGQGLYEQYF. The CDR3 coding sequence is TGTGCAAGTCGCGTTCGTTTGTGGGAGGGACAGGGTCTCTACGAGCAGTACTTC.

In its sample, this clone was seen a few times. V usage is TRBV4-2 and J usage is TRBJ1-6; TRBD1 matches 8 bases. Germline CDR1 LGHNA, CDR2 YNFKEQ. The CDR3 extends over 16 amino acids. The junction had 7 bases not matched to a gene; V was cut back by 0 bases and J by 9 bases. CDR3 amino acids: CASSQDPGQGSSPLHF. DNA for the CDR3: TGTGCCAGCAGCCAAGATCCCGGACAGGGTTCTTCACCCCTCCACTTT.

The V call is TRBV5-6, the J call TRBJ2-7, with a tentative D call TRBD2 (6 bases). The germline CDR1 and CDR2 sequences are SGHDT and YYEEEE. V gave up 4 bases and J gave up 0 bases, with 17 bases separating them. The CDR3 runs 16 residues. The CDR3 nucleotides read TGTGCCAGCAGCCGTACCTTAGGCGGGAACTCCTACGAGCAGTACTTC. Translation gives CASSRTLGGNSYEQYF. The variable domain in full, with the rest retrieved from reference TRBV5-6 and TRBJ2-7, is DAGVTQSPTHLIKTRGQQVTLRCSPKSGHDTVSWYQQALGQGPQFIFQYYEEEERQRGNFPDRFSGHQFPNYSSELNVNALLLGDSALYLCASSRTLGGNSYEQYFGPGTRLTVT.

The chain combines TRBV7-3 with TRBJ2-5; TRBD2 aligns across 15 bases. V shed 4 bases, J shed 5 bases, and the junction held 5 bases outside the gene matches. The CDR3 is made up of 16 amino acids. Per the germline V gene, CDR1 is SGHTA and CDR2 is FQGTGA. The CDR3 bases are TGTGCCAGCAGCTCAGGACTAGCGGGGGGGCACGAGACCCAGTACTTC. It encodes CASSSGLAGGHETQYF.

This sequence joins TRBV18 and TRBJ2-1; 9 nucleotides match TRBD2. Germline CDR1 KGHSH, CDR2 LQKENI. CDR3 length: 14 amino acids. V shed 4 bases, J shed 4 bases, and the junction held 2 bases outside the gene matches. CDR3 loop: CASSRAGGYNEQFF. DNA for the CDR3: TGTGCCAGCTCACGAGCGGGGGGATACAATGAGCAGTTCTTC.

CDR3 sequence: CASIREPPDTQYF. The CDR3 DNA reads TGTGCCAGCATACGGGAGCCCCCAGATACGCAGTATTTT. The V and J genes are TRBV2 and TRBJ2-3, with D possibly being TRBD2 (6 bases). The length of the CDR3 is 13 residues. Trimming pared 7 bases from V and 4 bases from J, leaving 12 bases between. In germline, CDR1 is SNHLY, CDR2 FYNNEI.

The V call is TRBV5-4, the J call TRBJ1-1, with 9 nucleotides matching TRBD1. V lost 4 bases and J lost 5; bases outside the gene matches: 3. Germline CDR1 is SGHNT and CDR2 is YYREEE (reference sequence). The CDR3 runs 13 residues. The CDR3 reads CASSGDRATEAFF. In DNA, the CDR3 is TGTGCCAGCAGCGGGGACAGGGCAACTGAAGCTTTCTTT. Using reference TRBV5-4 and TRBJ1-1 for the parts outside the CDR3, the full variable domain is ETGVTQSPTHLIKTRGQQVTLRCSSQSGHNTVSWYQQALGQGPQFIFQYYREEENGRGNFPPRFSGLQFPNYSSELNVNALELDDSALYLCASSGDRATEAFFGQGTRLTVV.

This rearrangement joins TRBV7-3 to TRBJ2-5; D perhaps matches TRBD1 (5 bases). Trimming removed 4 bases from V and 4 bases from J, with 13 bases in between. The germline V gene has CDR1 SGHTA and CDR2 FQGTGA. This CDR3 comprises 14 residues. CDR3 DNA sequence: TGTGCCAGCAGCTCAAAACAGGAGCCAGAGACCCAGTACTTC. Its protein product is CASSSKQEPETQYF.

In this sample, this clone turned up once. V gene TRBV7-9 combines with J gene TRBJ1-2, with D perhaps matching TRBD1 (6 bases). V lost 5 bases and J lost 6, with 22 bases in between. Germline-derived CDR1 and CDR2 are SEHNR and FQNEAQ (reference sequence). CDR3 length: 16 amino acids. Written as DNA, the CDR3 is TGTGCCAGCAGCCCTCAGCTCGAACAGGGATCCCATGGCTACACCTTC. It codes for CASSPQLEQGSHGYTF.

This sequence joins TRBV11-2 and TRBJ2-7, with D unclear. Germline CDR1 reads SGHAT; CDR2 reads FQNNGV. Between the trimmed V and J ends, which lost 1 base and 2 bases, there was a span of 12 bases. The CDR3 covers 15 residues. CDR3 amino acids: CASSLVSVQPYEQYF. The CDR3 coding sequence is TGTGCCAGCAGCTTAGTGTCAGTTCAACCCTACGAGCAGTACTTC.

The rearrangement links TRBV4-1 to TRBJ2-1; 8 positions agree with TRBD2. Germline V gene lookup returns CDR1 MGHRA and CDR2 YSYEKL. The CDR3 is made up of 14 amino acids. V was pared by 0 bases and J by 5 bases, with 0 bases of the junction left unmatched. The CDR3 reads CASSQEGLDNEQFF. The CDR3 DNA is TGCGCCAGCAGCCAAGAGGGACTAGACAATGAGCAGTTCTTC.

This clone showed up just once. The chain uses TRBV27 and TRBJ2-1; 12 nucleotides match TRBD2. CDR1 MNHEY and CDR2 SMNVEV come from the germline V gene (reference sequence). The CDR3 is 16 amino acids. The V segment lost 3 bases and the J segment 6 bases; nucleotides outside the gene matches: 6. CDR3: CASSFETSGGGNEQFF. The CDR3, as DNA: TGTGCCAGCAGTTTTGAGACTAGCGGGGGTGGCAATGAGCAGTTCTTC.

V and J are TRBV27 and TRBJ2-2, with D perhaps TRBD2 (5 bases). Between the trimmed V and J ends, which lost 5 bases and 4 bases, there was a span of 11 bases. Germline CDR1 and CDR2: MNHEY and SMNVEV (reference sequence). The CDR3 runs 14 residues. CDR3 DNA: TGTGCCAGCAGTATTAGCGTTCGCACCGGGGAGCTGTTTTTT. It specifies CASSISVRTGELFF.

The CDR3 region is CASSPPAGGRETQYF. CDR3 coding DNA: TGTGCCAGCAGTCCCCCGGCGGGGGGACGGGAGACCCAGTACTTC. The gene calls are TRBV28 and TRBJ2-5; 8 bases map to TRBD2. CDR3 length equals 15 residues. The J segment lost 5 bases and the V segment lost 5 bases, leaving 10 bases of the junction unmatched. CDR1 is MDHEN, CDR2 SYDVKM, per germline.

This clone has more than one count but fewer than ten. V and J are TRBV7-2 and TRBJ1-1; the match to TRBD1 covers 8 bases. J was trimmed by 2 bases and V by 4 bases; bases with no gene match: 9. Germline V gene lookup returns CDR1 SGHTA and CDR2 FQGNSA. The CDR3 has 16 residues. CDR3 residues: CASSSSGGVVNTEAFF. The CDR3 DNA follows: TGTGCCAGCAGCTCATCAGGGGGCGTTGTCAACACTGAAGCTTTCTTT.

V and J are TRBV5-1 and TRBJ2-3; 9 nucleotides match TRBD1. V trimming: 4 bases; J trimming: 6 bases; junction bases outside the gene matches: 12. The CDR3 is made up of 16 amino acids. Germline V gene lookup returns CDR1 SGHRS and CDR2 YFSETQ. The DNA of the CDR3 is TGCGCCAGCAGCGCGGCTCCGGGACAGGGTTTTGATACGCAGTATTTT. Its protein product is CASSAAPGQGFDTQYF.